This TCR beta chain was found in a study of cytotoxic CD8 clonotypes in ibrutinib-treated CLL. Study observations and caveats: Before falling back toward baseline at progression, clonality had risen at the time of ibrutinib response. Against age-matched healthy donors, baseline clonality ran higher and tracked circulating CD8+ T-cell counts.

Comments on this clone: Its antigen is unidentified.

T cells were sequenced at a targeted depth of 1 in 200,000 to 1 in 1 million. Clones were sequenced by immunoSEQ multiplex PCR, and TCRdb holds only the in-frame ones, with some missing. The profile shows 55,000 to 80,000 clones, approximately 54% of them singletons. CDR1 and CDR2 from the germline V gene are SGHKS and YYEKEE (reference sequence). This CDR3 has 13 residues. V lost 1 base to trimming and J lost 2 bases, with 7 bases between them. V is TRBV5-5 and J is TRBJ2-7; D uncertain. This specimen consisted of PBMCs, obtained after 12 months of ibrutinib treatment. This TCR was recovered from a human donor with chronic lymphocytic leukemia. Written as DNA, the CDR3 is TGTGCCAGCAGCTTGAGGGTCCCCTACGAGCAGTACGTC. Translated: CASSLRVPYEQYV.